The present T cell receptor beta chain was sequenced within a study of blood T cells in healthy people across ages. Alongside a J-beta primer mix, a sample-barcoded 5' primer served in a second PCR lasting roughly 6 to 11 cycles. TCRdb reprocessed the 5' RACE reads via MiXCR and lists one record per CDR3 protein. Of around 790,000 distinct CDR3 sequences listed, approximately 44% are singletons. The CDR3 contains 15 residues. The germline CDR1 and CDR2 sequences are SGHTA and FQGNSA. The V and J ends lost 6 bases and 4 bases, in that order; junction bases with no gene match: 11. Material: blood. The TCR was taken from a man aged 55-75 years in good health. The rearrangement joins TRBV7-2 to TRBJ2-5; 7 positions agree with TRBD1. The CDR3 region has the DNA TGTGCCAGCAGTGAGGAACCACAGGGGTCAGAGACCCAGTACTTC. Translating gives CASSEEPQGSETQYF.